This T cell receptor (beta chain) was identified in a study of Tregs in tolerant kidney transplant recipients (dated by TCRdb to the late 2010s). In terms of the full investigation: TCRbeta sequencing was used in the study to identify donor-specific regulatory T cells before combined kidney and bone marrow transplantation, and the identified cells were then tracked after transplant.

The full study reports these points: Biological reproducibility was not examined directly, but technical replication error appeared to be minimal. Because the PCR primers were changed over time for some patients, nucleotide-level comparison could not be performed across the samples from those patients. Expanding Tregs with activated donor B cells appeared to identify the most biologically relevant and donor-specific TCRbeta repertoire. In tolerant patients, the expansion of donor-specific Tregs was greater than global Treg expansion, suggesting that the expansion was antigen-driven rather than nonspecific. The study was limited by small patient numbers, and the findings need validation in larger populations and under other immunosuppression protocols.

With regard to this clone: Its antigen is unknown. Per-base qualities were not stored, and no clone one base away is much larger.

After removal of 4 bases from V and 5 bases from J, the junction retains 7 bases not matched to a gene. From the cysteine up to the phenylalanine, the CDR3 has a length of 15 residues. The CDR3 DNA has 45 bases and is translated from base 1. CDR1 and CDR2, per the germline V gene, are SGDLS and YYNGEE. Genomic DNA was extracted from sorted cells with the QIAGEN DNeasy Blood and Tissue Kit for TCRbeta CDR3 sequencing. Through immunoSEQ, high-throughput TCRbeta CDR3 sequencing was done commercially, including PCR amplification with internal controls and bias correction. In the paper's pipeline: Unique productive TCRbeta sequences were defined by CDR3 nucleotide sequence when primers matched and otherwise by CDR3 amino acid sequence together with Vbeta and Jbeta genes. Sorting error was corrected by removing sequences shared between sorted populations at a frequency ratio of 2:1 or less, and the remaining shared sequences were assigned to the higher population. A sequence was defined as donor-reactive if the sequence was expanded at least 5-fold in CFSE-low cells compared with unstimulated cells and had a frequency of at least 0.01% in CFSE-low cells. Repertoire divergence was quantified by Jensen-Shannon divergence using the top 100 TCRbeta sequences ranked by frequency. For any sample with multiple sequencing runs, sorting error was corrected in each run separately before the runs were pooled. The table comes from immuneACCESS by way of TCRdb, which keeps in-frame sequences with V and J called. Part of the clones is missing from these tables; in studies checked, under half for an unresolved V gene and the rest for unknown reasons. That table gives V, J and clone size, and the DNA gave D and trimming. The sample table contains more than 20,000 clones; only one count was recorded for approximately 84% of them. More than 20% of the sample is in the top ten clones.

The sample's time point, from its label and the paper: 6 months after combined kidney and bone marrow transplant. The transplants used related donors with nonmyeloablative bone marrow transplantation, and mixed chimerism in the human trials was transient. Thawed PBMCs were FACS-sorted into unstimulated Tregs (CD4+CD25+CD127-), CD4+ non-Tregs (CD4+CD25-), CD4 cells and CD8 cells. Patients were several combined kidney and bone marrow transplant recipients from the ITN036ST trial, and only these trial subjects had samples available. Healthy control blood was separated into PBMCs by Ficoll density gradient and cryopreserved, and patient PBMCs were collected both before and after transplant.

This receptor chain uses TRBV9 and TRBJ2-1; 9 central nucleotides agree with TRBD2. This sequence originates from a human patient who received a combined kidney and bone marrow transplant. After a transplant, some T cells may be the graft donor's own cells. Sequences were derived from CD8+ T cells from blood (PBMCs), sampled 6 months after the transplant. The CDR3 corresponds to CASSPDGGRDNEQFF. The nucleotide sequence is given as TGTGCCAGCAGCCCCGACGGCGGGAGGGACAATGAGCAGTTCTTC.